This T cell receptor beta chain was sequenced in a study of blood T cell repertoires in COVID-19. The wider study: Researchers got acute and convalescent COVID-19 samples from the United States, Italy and Spain. Sample material is recorded as cDNA or gDNA derived from T cells, B-cell-depleted T cells, or PBMCs.

Per the authors' pipeline: Reference gene primer amplification yielded estimated nucleated cell counts. The method was immunoSEQ multiplex PCR; TCRdb's version includes in-frame clones alone and lacks a portion of them. V and J calls and clone size follow that table, whereas D and trimming were derived from the DNA. This table holds approximately 450,000 clones, around 89% found once. With V trimmed by 4 bases and J by 5 bases, 12 bases remained unmatched. CDR3 length: 16 amino acids. Germline V gene data show CDR1 as MNHEY and CDR2 as SMNVEV (reference sequence). This sequence originates from a woman in her thirties with acute or convalescent COVID-19. The chain joins TRBV27 to TRBJ2-3, with 7 bases fitting TRBD1. Sequenced: peripheral blood. This CDR3 reads CASSSQRQGRGDTQYF. DNA for the CDR3: TGTGCCAGCAGTTCCCAGCGACAGGGTAGGGGAGATACGCAGTATTTT.